This T cell receptor beta chain is drawn from a study of T cells in Graves' hyperthyroidism and ophthalmopathy. Amplification targeted TCR beta CDR3 regions from RNA transcripts. In the first-round RT-PCR of the TCR CDR3, the HTBI primer set was used. From the multiplex PCR reads, TCRdb called clonotypes with MiXCR, one entry per CDR3 protein. The sample lists 500,000 to 800,000 distinct CDR3 sequences; about 14% were seen once. This clonotype has at least ten counts. This CDR3 is 15 amino acids long. V lost 7 bases and J lost 0, with 15 bases in between. Germline V gene sequence: CDR1 MNHEY, CDR2 SMNVEV (reference sequence).

Sequencing was carried out using blood. This chain connects TRBV27 to TRBJ1-1; unclear D gene. The clonotype comes from a woman between 45 and 65 years old with Graves' ophthalmopathy. The CDR3 DNA reads as TGTGCCAGCAAGGGCCCGGGAAGGGTGAACACTGAAGCTTTCTTT. Translating it yields CASKGPGRVNTEAFF.